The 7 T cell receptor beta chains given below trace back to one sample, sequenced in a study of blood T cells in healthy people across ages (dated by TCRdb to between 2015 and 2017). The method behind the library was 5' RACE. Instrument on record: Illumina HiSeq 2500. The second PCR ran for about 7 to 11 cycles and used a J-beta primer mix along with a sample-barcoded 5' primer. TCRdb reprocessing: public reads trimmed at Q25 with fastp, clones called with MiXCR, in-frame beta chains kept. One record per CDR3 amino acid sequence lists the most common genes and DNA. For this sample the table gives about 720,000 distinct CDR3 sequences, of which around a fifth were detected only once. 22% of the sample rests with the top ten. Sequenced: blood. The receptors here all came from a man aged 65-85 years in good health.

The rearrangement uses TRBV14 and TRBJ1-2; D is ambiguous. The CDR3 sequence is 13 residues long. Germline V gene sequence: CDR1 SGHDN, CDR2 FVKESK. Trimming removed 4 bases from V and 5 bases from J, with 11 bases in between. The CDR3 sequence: CASSRVEGYGYTF. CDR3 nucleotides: TGTGCCAGCAGCCGGGTCGAGGGATATGGCTACACCTTC.

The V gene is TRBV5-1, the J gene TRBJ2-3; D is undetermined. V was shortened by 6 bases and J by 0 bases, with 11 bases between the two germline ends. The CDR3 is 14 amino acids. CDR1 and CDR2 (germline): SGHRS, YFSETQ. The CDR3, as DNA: TGCGCCAGCACCCCAACTTTGAGCACAGATACGCAGTATTTT. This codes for CASTPTLSTDTQYF.

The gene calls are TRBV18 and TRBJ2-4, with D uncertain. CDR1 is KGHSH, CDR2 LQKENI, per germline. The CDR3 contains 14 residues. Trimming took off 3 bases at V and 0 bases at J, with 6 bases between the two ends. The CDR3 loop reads CASSPERAKNIQYF. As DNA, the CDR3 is TGTGCCAGCTCACCGGAGAGAGCCAAAAACATTCAGTACTTC. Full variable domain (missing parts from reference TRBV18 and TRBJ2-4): NAGVMQNPRHLVRRRGQEARLRCSPMKGHSHVYWYRQLPEEGLKFMVYLQKENIIDESGMPKERFSAEFPKEGPSILRIQQVVRGDSAAYFCASSPERAKNIQYFGAGTRLSVL.

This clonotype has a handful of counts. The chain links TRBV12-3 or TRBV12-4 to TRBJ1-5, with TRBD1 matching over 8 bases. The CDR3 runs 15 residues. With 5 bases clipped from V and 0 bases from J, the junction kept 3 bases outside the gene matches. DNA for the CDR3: TGTGCCAGCAGTGGACAGGGATATAGCAATCAGCCCCAGCATTTT. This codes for CASSGQGYSNQPQHF.

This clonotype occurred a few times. The CDR3 protein is CSARDSTKPAQPQHF. In nucleotides, the CDR3 is TGCAGTGCTAGAGATAGCACAAAACCAGCTCAGCCCCAGCATTTT. V usage is TRBV20-1 and J usage is TRBJ1-5; the D is unclear. Germline CDR1 and CDR2: DFQATT and SNEGSKA (reference sequence). The V and J ends lost 0 bases and 6 bases respectively, with 15 bases between them. This CDR3 region has 15 residues.

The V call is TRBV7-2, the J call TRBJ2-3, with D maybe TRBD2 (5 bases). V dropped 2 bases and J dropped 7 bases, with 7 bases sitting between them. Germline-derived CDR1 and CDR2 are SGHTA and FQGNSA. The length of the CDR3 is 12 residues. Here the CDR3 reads CASSLLAYTQYF. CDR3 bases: TGTGCCAGCAGCTTACTAGCTTATACGCAGTATTTT.

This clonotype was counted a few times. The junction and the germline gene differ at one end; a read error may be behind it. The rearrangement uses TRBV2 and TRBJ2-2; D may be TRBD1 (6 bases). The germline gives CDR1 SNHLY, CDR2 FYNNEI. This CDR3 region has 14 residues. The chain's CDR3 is CTSGRQANTGELFF. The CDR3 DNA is TGTACCAGCGGCAGACAGGCTAACACCGGGGAGCTGTTTTTT.